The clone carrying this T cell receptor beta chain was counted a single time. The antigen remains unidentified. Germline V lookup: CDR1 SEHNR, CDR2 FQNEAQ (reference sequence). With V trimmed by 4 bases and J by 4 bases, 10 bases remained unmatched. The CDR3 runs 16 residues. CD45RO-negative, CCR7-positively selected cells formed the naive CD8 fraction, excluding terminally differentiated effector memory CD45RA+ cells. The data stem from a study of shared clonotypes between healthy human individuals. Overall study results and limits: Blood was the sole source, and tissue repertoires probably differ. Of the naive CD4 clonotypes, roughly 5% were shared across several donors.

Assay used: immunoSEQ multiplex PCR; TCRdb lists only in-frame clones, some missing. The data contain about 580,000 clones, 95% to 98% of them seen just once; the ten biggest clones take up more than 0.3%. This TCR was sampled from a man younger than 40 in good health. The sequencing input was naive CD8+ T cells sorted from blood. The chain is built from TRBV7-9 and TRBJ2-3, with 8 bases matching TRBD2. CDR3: CASSSPPGLVADTQYF. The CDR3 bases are TGTGCCAGCAGCTCCCCTCCGGGACTAGTGGCAGATACGCAGTATTTT.